These 32 T cell receptor beta chains came from one sample sequenced in a study of blood T cell repertoires in COVID-19. Profiled with immunoSEQ multiplex PCR; TCRdb holds only in-frame clones, not every one. The sample shows over 350,000 clones, roughly 92% of them seen only once. The sequenced sample consisted of PBMCs or T cells enriched from blood (not recorded which). These receptors were obtained from a woman between 40 and 50 years old who had been exposed to COVID-19.

The table lists this clone with a few counts. This chain uses TRBV19 with TRBJ1-5; possibly TRBD1 for D (5 bases). The CDR3 runs 15 residues. The ends were cut back, 4 bases at V and 6 bases at J, with 16 bases in the middle. CDR1 LNHDA and CDR2 SQIVND come from the germline V gene (reference sequence). CDR3 loop: CASSNPGRGSQPQHF. The CDR3 region has the DNA TGTGCCAGTAGTAACCCAGGGCGGGGCAGTCAGCCCCAGCATTTT.

J is TRBJ2-3 and V is TRBV7-9; 11 bases align to TRBD2. This CDR3 comprises 15 residues. Per germline, CDR1 SEHNR and CDR2 FQNEAQ (reference sequence). The V segment lost 6 bases and the J segment 5 bases; nucleotides outside the gene matches: 7. CDR3 residues: CASSQQTSGGDTQYF. The CDR3 DNA sequence: TGTGCCAGCAGTCAACAAACTAGCGGGGGAGATACGCAGTATTTT. The full variable domain, completed using reference TRBV7-9 and TRBJ2-3, is DTGVSQNPRHKITKRGQNVTFRCDPISEHNRLYWYRQTLGQGPEFLTYFQNEAQLEKSRLLSDRFSAERPKGSFSTLEIQRTEQGDSAMYLCASSQQTSGGDTQYFGPGTRLTVL.

V is TRBV19 and J is TRBJ2-1, with D possibly being TRBD2 (6 bases). Trimming pared 5 bases from V and 6 bases from J, leaving 20 bases between. Germline loops: CDR1 LNHDA, CDR2 SQIVND (reference sequence). CDR3 length: 16 residues. The CDR3 spells CASSSRGRNVGNEQFF. CDR3 bases: TGTGCCAGTAGTTCCCGTGGGAGGAATGTTGGCAATGAGCAGTTCTTC.

J is TRBJ2-7 and V is TRBV3-1 (or the pseudogene TRBV3-2), with 13 bases that match TRBD2. J lost 5 bases, V lost 3 bases, and 10 bases had no gene match. This CDR3 has 17 residues. Germline values: CDR1 LGHDT, CDR2 YNNKEL (reference sequence). This CDR3 is CASSHQTSGRGLDEQYF. The CDR3 nucleotides read TGTGCCAGCAGCCACCAAACTAGCGGGAGGGGTTTGGACGAGCAGTACTTC.

This clone has a single count. Other DNA variants within this sample encode the same CDR3. The gene calls are TRBV19 and TRBJ1-1, with 9 bases fitting TRBD1. Germline values: CDR1 LNHDA, CDR2 SQIVND (reference sequence). After removal of 3 bases from V and 5 bases from J, the junction contained 1 base not matched to a gene. The CDR3 totals 13 residues. DNA for the CDR3: TGTGCCAGTAGTATCGGGACAGGGACTGAAGCTTTCTTT. Translated: CASSIGTGTEAFF. Together with reference TRBV19 and TRBJ1-1, the CDR3 gives the full variable domain: DGGITQSPKYLFRKEGQNVTLSCEQNLNHDAMYWYRQDPGQGLRLIYYSQIVNDFQKGDIAEGYSVSREKKESFPLTVTSAQKNPTAFYLCASSIGTGTEAFFGQGTRLTVV.

The chain uses TRBV27 and TRBJ1-2, with TRBD1 identical over 7 bases. The CDR3 contains 14 residues. Trimming at V came to 8 bases and at J to 2 bases, leaving 8 bases not matched to a gene. Germline V CDR1 and CDR2: MNHEY, SMNVEV (reference sequence). CDR3 sequence reads: CASGPWDRNYGYTF. The CDR3 nucleotides are TGTGCCAGCGGTCCTTGGGACAGAAACTATGGCTACACCTTC.

This chain joins TRBV29-1 and TRBJ1-1; the D gene is possibly TRBD1 (5 bases). The germline V gene encodes CDR1 SQVTM and CDR2 ANQGSEA. This CDR3 is 11 amino acids long. Trimming shortened V by 3 bases and J by 10 bases, and 12 bases separated the two germline ends. This CDR3 is CSVEVGEGAFF. The CDR3 bases are TGCAGCGTTGAGGTAGGGGAGGGAGCTTTCTTT.

The chain recombines TRBV3-1 (or the pseudogene TRBV3-2) with TRBJ1-2; no reliable D call. Trimming took 0 bases from V and 13 from J, leaving 12 bases between them. The germline CDR1 and CDR2 sequences are LGHDT and YNNKEL (reference sequence). CDR3 length equals 12 residues. The CDR3 loop reads CASSQEYNQATF. CDR3 DNA sequence: TGTGCCAGCAGCCAAGAGTACAATCAGGCCACCTTC.

CDR3 in amino acids: CASHLSGGVNTIYF. CDR3 bases: TGTGCCAGTCATTTATCAGGGGGAGTGAACACCATATATTTT. J is TRBJ1-3 and V is TRBV6-5; 7 positions agree with TRBD1. The germline gives CDR1 MNHEY, CDR2 SVGAGI. The CDR3 consists of 14 residues. The ends lost 9 bases at V and 7 bases at J; junction bases unmatched: 12.

This chain uses TRBV5-1 with TRBJ1-3; D unresolved. Germline values: CDR1 SGHRS, CDR2 YFSETQ. V lost 0 bases to trimming and J lost 0 bases, with 13 bases between them. The length of the CDR3 is 17 residues. The DNA for the CDR3 is TGCGCCAGCAGCTTGGATTCCCCCGCGGGCTCTGGAAACACCATATATTTT. This codes for CASSLDSPAGSGNTIYF.

The chain joins TRBV2 to TRBJ2-1, with 8 bases identical to TRBD1. V dropped 7 bases and J dropped 4; count of bases not matched to a gene: 9. Germline assignment: CDR1 SNHLY and CDR2 FYNNEI. The CDR3 sequence is 15 residues long. This chain's CDR3 is CASIKIGTGYNEQFF. The CDR3 bases are TGTGCCAGCATTAAGATCGGGACAGGTTACAATGAGCAGTTCTTC.

In nucleotides, the CDR3 is TGTGCCAGCTCACCAATCCTCGGGGAGCTGTTTTTT. It encodes CASSPILGELFF. The rearrangement uses TRBV18 and TRBJ2-2; D gene ambiguous. Germline loops: CDR1 KGHSH, CDR2 LQKENI. There are 12 residues in the CDR3. V lost 2 bases to trimming and J lost 7 bases, with 5 bases between them.

To note about this clone: This CDR3 is also generated by other DNA sequences in the sample. This chain connects TRBV18 to TRBJ2-7; 10 bases fit TRBD1. Unmatched junction bases numbered 3, after V lost 3 bases and J lost 4 bases. The CDR3 runs to 14 residues. Germline V lookup: CDR1 KGHSH, CDR2 LQKENI. DNA of the CDR3: TGTGCCAGCTCACCGGGGACAGGGGCGTACGAGCAGTACTTC. Its protein is CASSPGTGAYEQYF.

The gene calls are TRBV5-6 and TRBJ1-6; 9 bases align to TRBD1. V was clipped by 2 bases and J by 9 bases; unmatched bases: 3. The CDR3 covers 14 residues. Germline CDR1 SGHDT, CDR2 YYEEEE. Here the CDR3 reads CASSLGDRVSPLHF. In DNA, the CDR3 is TGTGCCAGCAGCTTAGGGGACAGGGTTTCACCCCTCCACTTT. Complete variable domain (other parts from reference TRBV5-6 and TRBJ1-6): DAGVTQSPTHLIKTRGQQVTLRCSPKSGHDTVSWYQQALGQGPQFIFQYYEEEERQRGNFPDRFSGHQFPNYSSELNVNALLLGDSALYLCASSLGDRVSPLHFGNGTRLTVT.

V and J are TRBV19 and TRBJ1-4, with TRBD1 matching over 8 bases. The germline V gene encodes CDR1 LNHDA and CDR2 SQIVND (reference sequence). The V gene end was trimmed by 7 bases and the J gene end by 7 bases; junction bases not matched to a gene: 5. This CDR3 spans 13 amino acids. The CDR3 here is CASIRQGSEKLFF. The CDR3 bases are TGTGCCAGTATAAGACAGGGGAGTGAAAAACTGTTTTTT.

This clone was observed a single time. The chain recombines TRBV29-1 with TRBJ2-2, with 8 bases lining up with TRBD1. V trimming: 5 bases; J trimming: 6 bases; junction bases outside the gene matches: 8. Germline V lookup: CDR1 SQVTM, CDR2 ANQGSEA. CDR3 size: 14 residues. Here the CDR3 DNA reads TGCAGCGTTCTGGTTCAGGGGGCTCCCGGGGAGCTGTTTTTT. This gives the protein CSVLVQGAPGELFF.

This chain uses TRBV30 with TRBJ2-1, with 12 bases matching TRBD2. The CDR3 length is 16 residues. Germline values: CDR1 GTSNPN, CDR2 SVGIG (reference sequence). V shed 3 bases, J shed 8 bases, and the junction held 11 bases outside the gene matches. DNA for the CDR3: TGTGCCTGGAGGAATTCGGGAACTAGCGGGAGGCATGAGCAGTTCTTC. It encodes CAWRNSGTSGRHEQFF.

V usage is TRBV25-1 and J usage is TRBJ1-1, with 7 bases that match TRBD1. The CDR3 totals 14 residues. Germline V CDR1 and CDR2: MGHDK, SYGVNS. The V and J ends lost 5 bases and 1 base, in that order; junction bases with no gene match: 4. The CDR3 DNA reads as TGTGCCAGCAGTACCCACAGGGGGAACACTGAAGCTTTCTTT. It translates to CASSTHRGNTEAFF.

The CDR3 protein is CASSFSENTEAFF. CDR3 DNA: TGTGCCAGCAGTTTTTCAGAGAACACTGAAGCTTTCTTT. The J gene is TRBJ1-1, the V gene TRBV12-3 or TRBV12-4; unclear D gene. The V end was cut by 3 bases, the J end by 1 base, with 6 bases between. The CDR3 has 13 amino acids.

The chain links TRBV6-5 to TRBJ1-4; weak D call: TRBD1 (6 bases). Trimming took off 6 bases at V and 7 bases at J, with 12 bases between the two ends. CDR3 length: 13 residues. The V gene's germline CDR1 is MNHEY and CDR2 SVGAGI. The CDR3, as DNA: TGTGCCAGCAGCCGGTCGGACAGTGAAAAACTGTTTTTT. Translation: CASSRSDSEKLFF.

This clone showed up just a few times. J is TRBJ2-7 and V is TRBV29-1, with D perhaps TRBD2 (5 bases). V lost 6 bases and J 1 base, leaving 10 bases between the germline ends. The CDR3 has 12 amino acids. Looked up from germline, CDR1 is SQVTM and CDR2 is ANQGSEA. CDR3 in DNA: TGCAGCGTCGGAGGTGGGTCCTACGAGCAGTACTTC. Translated, it gives CSVGGGSYEQYF.

CDR3 amino acids: CATRMTGGEGTQYF. The CDR3 coding sequence is TGTGCCACCAGGATGACAGGGGGCGAAGGTACGCAGTATTTT. The chain combines TRBV24-1 with TRBJ2-3; 10 nucleotides agree with TRBD1. There are 14 residues in the CDR3. Germline V CDR1 and CDR2: KGHDR, SFDVKD. Trimming at V came to 7 bases and at J to 8 bases, leaving 8 bases not matched to a gene.

The chain uses TRBV19 and TRBJ1-2, with a possible D match to TRBD1 (6 bases). CDR3 length: 10 amino acids. V dropped 9 bases and J dropped 8 bases, with 10 bases sitting between them. Germline CDR1 is LNHDA and CDR2 is SQIVND (reference sequence). CDR3 bases: TGTGCCAGCAGACAGGTCGGCTACACCTTC. It encodes CASRQVGYTF. Full variable domain (missing parts from reference TRBV19 and TRBJ1-2): DGGITQSPKYLFRKEGQNVTLSCEQNLNHDAMYWYRQDPGQGLRLIYYSQIVNDFQKGDIAEGYSVSREKKESFPLTVTSAQKNPTAFYLCASRQVGYTFGSGTRLTVV.

This sequence joins TRBV7-3 and TRBJ2-1, with D perhaps TRBD1 (6 bases). The germline gives CDR1 SGHTA, CDR2 FQGTGA. The CDR3 has 13 amino acids. Trimming left V 5 bases short and J 9 bases short, with 14 bases between. The DNA for the CDR3 is TGTGCCAGCAGCCTACAACTAGGGGGTGAGCAGTTCTTC. It translates to CASSLQLGGEQFF.

The CDR3 loop is CASSQDPRTIGTDTQYF. CDR3 sequence (DNA): TGTGCCAGCAGCCAAGACCCCCGGACTATCGGGACAGATACGCAGTATTTT. This chain joins TRBV4-2 and TRBJ2-3; a weak D match, TRBD2 (6 bases). Trimming left V 0 bases short and J 3 bases short, with 16 bases between. This CDR3 has 17 residues. CDR1 is LGHNA and CDR2 is YNFKEQ in the germline V gene.

V is TRBV10-1 and J is TRBJ1-2, with unresolved D. The germline CDR1 and CDR2 sequences are WNHNN and SYGVQD (reference sequence). The V end lost 7 bases, the J end lost 4 bases, and 10 bases lay between the germline ends. The CDR3 length is 12 residues. CDR3 sequence (DNA): TGCGCCAGCAACGGGAAGGCCTATGGCTACACCTTC. This sequence encodes CASNGKAYGYTF.

This sequence joins TRBV27 and TRBJ2-5, with 8 bases that match TRBD1. The CDR3 contains 15 residues. Germline V lookup: CDR1 MNHEY, CDR2 SMNVEV (reference sequence). After removal of 4 bases from V and 2 bases from J, the junction contained 6 bases not matched to a gene. As DNA, the CDR3 is TGTGCCAGCAGTTATTTAGGACAGGGACAAGAGACCCAGTACTTC. Translating gives CASSYLGQGQETQYF.

Regarding this clone: Other DNA sequences in this specimen translate into the identical CDR3. The V and J genes are TRBV29-1 and TRBJ1-2; the D gene is possibly TRBD1 (5 bases). Trimming took 1 base from V and 2 from J, leaving 11 bases between them. The CDR3 totals 14 residues. The V gene's germline CDR1 is SQVTM and CDR2 ANQGSEA. Written as DNA, the CDR3 is TGCAGCGTTGAAGGTAGAACAGGCAACTATGGCTACACCTTC. This translates into CSVEGRTGNYGYTF.

V and J are TRBV18 and TRBJ1-1; TRBD1 agrees at 10 bases. Germline V gene lookup returns CDR1 KGHSH and CDR2 LQKENI. With V trimmed by 0 bases and J by 1 base, 5 bases remained unmatched. This CDR3 region has 17 residues. CDR3 coding DNA: TGTGCCAGCTCACCACCAGGCCGGACAGGGGGGAACACTGAAGCTTTCTTT. Translated, it gives CASSPPGRTGGNTEAFF.

The rearrangement joins TRBV12-5 to TRBJ1-1; maybe TRBD1 (5 bases). The V gene's germline CDR1 is LGHNT and CDR2 FRNRAP. CDR3 length equals 16 residues. Trimming pared 0 bases from V and 3 bases from J, leaving 14 bases between. The CDR3 reads CASGLVLRVGDTEAFF. The CDR3 DNA reads TGTGCTAGTGGTTTGGTCCTCAGGGTCGGTGACACTGAAGCTTTCTTT.

The chain carries TRBV29-1 and TRBJ2-5; 8 bases agree with TRBD1. V lost 5 bases and J lost 4; bases outside the gene matches: 12. This CDR3 region has 15 residues. Germline-derived CDR1 and CDR2 are SQVTM and ANQGSEA. CDR3 nucleotides: TGCAGCGTTCTCCCTCAGGGGGCACTTCGAGAGACCCAGTACTTC. Translation: CSVLPQGALRETQYF.

The chain is built from TRBV2 and TRBJ1-1; 7 bases are shared with TRBD1. The CDR3 contains 14 residues. Germline CDR1 reads SNHLY; CDR2 reads FYNNEI. The junction had 5 bases not matched to a gene; V was cut back by 6 bases and J by 1 base. CDR3 DNA sequence: TGTGCCAGCAGCGACAGGGATGGGAACACTGAAGCTTTCTTT. Translation: CASSDRDGNTEAFF.